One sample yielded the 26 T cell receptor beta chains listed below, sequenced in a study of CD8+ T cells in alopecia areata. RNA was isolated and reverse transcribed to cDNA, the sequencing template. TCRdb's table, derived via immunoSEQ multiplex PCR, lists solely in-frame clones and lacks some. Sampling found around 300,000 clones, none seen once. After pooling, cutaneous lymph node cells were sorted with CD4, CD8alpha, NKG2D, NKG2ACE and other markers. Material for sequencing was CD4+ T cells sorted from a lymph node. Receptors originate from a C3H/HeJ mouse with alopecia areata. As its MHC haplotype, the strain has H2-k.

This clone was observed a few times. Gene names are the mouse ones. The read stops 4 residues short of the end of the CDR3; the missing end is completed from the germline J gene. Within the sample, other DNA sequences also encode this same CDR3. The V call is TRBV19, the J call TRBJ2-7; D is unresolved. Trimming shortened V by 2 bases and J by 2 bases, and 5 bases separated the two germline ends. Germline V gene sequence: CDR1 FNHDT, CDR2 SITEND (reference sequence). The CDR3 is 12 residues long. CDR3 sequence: CASSIDTYEQYF. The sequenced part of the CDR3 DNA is TGTGCCAGCAGTATTGACACCTAT. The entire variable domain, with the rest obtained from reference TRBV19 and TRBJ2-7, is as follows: GGIITQTPKFLIGQEGQKLTLKCQQNFNHDTMYWYRQDSGKGLRLIYYSITENDLQKGDLSEGYDASREKKSSFSLTVTSAQKNEMAVFLCASSIDTYEQYFGPGTRLTVL.

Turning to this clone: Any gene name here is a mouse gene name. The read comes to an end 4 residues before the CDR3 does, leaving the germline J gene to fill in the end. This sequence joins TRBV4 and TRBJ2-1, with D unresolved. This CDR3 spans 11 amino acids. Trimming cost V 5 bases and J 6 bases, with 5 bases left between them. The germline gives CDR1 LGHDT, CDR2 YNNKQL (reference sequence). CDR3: CASSRVAEQFF. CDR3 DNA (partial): TGTGCCAGCAGCAGGGTTGCT.

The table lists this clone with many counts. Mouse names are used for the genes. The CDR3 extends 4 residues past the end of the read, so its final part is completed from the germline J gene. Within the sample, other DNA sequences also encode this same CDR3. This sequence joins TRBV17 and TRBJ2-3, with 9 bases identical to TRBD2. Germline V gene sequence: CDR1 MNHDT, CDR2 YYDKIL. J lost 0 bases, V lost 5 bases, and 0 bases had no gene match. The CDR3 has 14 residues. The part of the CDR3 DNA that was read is TGTGCTAGCAGTGACTGGGGGAGTGCAGAA. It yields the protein CASSDWGSAE. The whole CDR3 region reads CASSDWGSAETLYF.

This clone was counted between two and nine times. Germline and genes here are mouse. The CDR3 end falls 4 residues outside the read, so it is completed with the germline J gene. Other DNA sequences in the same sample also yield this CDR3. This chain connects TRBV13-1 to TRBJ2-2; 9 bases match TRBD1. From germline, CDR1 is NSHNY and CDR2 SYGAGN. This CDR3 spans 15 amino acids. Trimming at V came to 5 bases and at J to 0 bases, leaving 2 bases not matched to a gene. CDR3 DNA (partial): TGTGCCAGCAGGAGACAGGGGGCAAACACCGGG. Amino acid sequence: CASRRQGANTG. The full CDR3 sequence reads CASRRQGANTGQLYF.

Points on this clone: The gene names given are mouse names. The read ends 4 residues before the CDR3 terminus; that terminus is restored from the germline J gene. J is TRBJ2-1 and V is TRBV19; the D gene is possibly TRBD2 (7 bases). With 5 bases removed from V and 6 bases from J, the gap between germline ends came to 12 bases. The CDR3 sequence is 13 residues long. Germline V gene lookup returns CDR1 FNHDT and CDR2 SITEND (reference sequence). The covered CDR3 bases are TGTGCCAGCAGCCCTGGGGGCGGTGCT. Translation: CASSPGGGA. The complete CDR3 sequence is CASSPGGGAEQFF.

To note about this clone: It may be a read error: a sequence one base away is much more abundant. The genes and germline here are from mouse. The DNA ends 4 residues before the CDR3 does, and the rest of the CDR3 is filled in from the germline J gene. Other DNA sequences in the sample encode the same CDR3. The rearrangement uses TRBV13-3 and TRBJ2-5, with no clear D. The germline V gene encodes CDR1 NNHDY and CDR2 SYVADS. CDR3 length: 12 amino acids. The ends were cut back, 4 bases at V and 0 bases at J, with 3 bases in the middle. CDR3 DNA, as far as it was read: TGTGCCAGCAGTACTAACCAAGAC. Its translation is CASSTNQD. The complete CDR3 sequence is CASSTNQDTQYF.

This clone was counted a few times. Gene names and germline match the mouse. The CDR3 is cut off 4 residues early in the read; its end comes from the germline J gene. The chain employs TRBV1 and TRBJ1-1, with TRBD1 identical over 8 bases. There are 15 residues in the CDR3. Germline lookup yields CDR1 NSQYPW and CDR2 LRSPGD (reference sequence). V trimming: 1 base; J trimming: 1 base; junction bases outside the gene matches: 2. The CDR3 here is CTCSAAGTGNTEVFF. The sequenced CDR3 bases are TGCACCTGCAGTGCAGCCGGGACAGGGAACACA. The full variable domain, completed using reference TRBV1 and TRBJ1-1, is VTLLEQNPRWRLVPRGQAVNLRCILKNSQYPWMSWYQQDLQKQLQWLFTLRSPGDKEVKSLPGADYLATRVTDTELRLQVANMSQGRTLYCTCSAAGTGNTEVFFGKGTRLTVV.

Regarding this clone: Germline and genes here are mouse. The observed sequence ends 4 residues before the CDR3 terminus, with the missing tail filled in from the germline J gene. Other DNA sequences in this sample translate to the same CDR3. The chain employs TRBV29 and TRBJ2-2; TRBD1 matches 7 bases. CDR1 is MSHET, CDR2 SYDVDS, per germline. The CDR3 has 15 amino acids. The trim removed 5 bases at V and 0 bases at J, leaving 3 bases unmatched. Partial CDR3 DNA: TGTGCTAGCAGTCCCGGACAGGCAAACACCGGG. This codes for CASSPGQANTG. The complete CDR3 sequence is CASSPGQANTGQLYF. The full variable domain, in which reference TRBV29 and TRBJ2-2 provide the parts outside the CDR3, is DMKVTQMPRYLIKRMGENVLLECGQDMSHETMYWYRQDPGLGLQLIYISYDVDSNSEGDIPKGYRVSRKKREHFSLILDSAKTNQTSVYFCASSPGQANTGQLYFGEGSKLTVL.

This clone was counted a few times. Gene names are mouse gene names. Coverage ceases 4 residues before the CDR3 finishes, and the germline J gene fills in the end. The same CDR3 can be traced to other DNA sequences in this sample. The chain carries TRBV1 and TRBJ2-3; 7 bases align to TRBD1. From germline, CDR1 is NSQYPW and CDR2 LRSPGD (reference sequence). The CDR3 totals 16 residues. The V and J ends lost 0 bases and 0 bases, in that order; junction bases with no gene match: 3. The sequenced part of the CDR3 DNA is TGCACCTGCAGTGCAGAGGGACAGTTCAGTGCAGAA. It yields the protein CTCSAEGQFSAE. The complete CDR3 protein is CTCSAEGQFSAETLYF.

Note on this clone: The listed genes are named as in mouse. The covered CDR3 bases are TGTGCCAGCAGTCTGGACAGGGAAAACACA. Translating gives CASSLDRENT. From start to end, the CDR3 is CASSLDRENTEVFF. The genes are TRBV14 and TRBJ1-1, with 8 nucleotides matching TRBD1. The CDR3 end falls 4 residues outside the read, so it is completed with the germline J gene. The CDR3 is 14 amino acids. The J segment lost 1 base and the V segment lost 4 bases, leaving 3 bases of the junction unmatched. Germline CDR1 SGHDT, CDR2 FRDEAV.

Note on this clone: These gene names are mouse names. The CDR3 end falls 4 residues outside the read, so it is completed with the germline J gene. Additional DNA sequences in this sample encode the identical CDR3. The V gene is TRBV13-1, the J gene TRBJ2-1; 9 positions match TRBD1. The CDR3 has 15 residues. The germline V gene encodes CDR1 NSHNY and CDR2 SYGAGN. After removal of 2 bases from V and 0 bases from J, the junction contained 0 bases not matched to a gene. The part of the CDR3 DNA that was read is TGTGCCAGCAGTGAGGACAGGGGTAACTATGCT. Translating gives CASSEDRGNYA. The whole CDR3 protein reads CASSEDRGNYAEQFF.

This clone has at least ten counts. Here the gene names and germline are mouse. This CDR3 reads CASSVNWGSAETLYF. The part of the CDR3 DNA that was read is TGTGCTAGCAGTGTGAACTGGGGTAGTGCAGAA. This chain uses TRBV17 with TRBJ2-3, with TRBD2 matching 7 bases. Read data end 4 residues before the CDR3 end; the end is taken from the germline J gene. Germline-derived CDR1 and CDR2 are MNHDT and YYDKIL. This CDR3 region has 15 residues. The trim removed 5 bases at V and 0 bases at J, leaving 5 bases unmatched.

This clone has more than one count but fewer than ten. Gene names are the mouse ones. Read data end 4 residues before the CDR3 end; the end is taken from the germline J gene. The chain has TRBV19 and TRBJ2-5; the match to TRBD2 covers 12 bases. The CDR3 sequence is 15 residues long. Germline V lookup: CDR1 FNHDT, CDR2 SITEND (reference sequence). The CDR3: CASSRDWGAKDTQYF. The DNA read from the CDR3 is TGTGCCAGCAGTCGGGACTGGGGGGCGAAAGAC.

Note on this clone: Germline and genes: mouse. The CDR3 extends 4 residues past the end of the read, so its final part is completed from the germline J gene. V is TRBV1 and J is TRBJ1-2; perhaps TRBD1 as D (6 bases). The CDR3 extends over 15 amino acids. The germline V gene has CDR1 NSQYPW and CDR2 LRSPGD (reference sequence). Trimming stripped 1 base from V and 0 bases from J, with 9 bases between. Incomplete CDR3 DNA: TGCACCTGCAGTGCAGCAGGGGCCGCAAACTCC. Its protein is CTCSAAGAANS. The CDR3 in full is CTCSAAGAANSDYTF.

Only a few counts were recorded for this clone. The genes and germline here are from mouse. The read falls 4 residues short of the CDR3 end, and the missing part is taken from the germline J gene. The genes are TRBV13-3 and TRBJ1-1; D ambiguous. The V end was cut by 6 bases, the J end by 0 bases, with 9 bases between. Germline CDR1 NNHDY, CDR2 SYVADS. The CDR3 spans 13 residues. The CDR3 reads CASTETANTEVFF. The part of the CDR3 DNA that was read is TGTGCCAGCACTGAAACTGCAAACACA.

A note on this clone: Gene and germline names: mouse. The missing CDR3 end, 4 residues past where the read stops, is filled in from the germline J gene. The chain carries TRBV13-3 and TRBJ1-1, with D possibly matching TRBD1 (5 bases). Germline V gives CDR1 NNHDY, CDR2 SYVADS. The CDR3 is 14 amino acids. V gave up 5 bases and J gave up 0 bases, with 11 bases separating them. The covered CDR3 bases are TGTGCCAGCAGGTATGACAGAGCAAACACA. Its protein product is CASRYDRANT. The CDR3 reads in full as CASRYDRANTEVFF.

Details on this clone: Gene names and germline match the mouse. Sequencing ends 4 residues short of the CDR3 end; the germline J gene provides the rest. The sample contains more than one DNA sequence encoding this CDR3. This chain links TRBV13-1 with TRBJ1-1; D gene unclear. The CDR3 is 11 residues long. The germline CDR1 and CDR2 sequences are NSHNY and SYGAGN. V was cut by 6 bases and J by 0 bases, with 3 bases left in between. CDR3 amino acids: CASIANTEVFF. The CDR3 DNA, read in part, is TGTGCCAGCATTGCAAACACA.

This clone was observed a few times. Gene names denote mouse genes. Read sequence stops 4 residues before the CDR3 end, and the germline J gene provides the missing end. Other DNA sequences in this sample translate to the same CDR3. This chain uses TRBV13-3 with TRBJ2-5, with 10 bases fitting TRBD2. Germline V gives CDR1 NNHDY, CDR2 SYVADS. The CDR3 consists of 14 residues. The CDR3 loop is CASSGTGGRDTQYF. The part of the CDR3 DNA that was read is TGTGCCAGCAGTGGGACTGGGGGAAGGGAC.

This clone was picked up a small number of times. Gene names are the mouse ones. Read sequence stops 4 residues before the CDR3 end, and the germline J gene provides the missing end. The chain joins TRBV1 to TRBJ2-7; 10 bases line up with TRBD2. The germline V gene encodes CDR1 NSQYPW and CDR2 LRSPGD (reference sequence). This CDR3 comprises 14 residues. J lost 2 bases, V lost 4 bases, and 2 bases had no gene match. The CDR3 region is CTCSGDWGPYEQYF. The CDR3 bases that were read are TGCACCTGCAGTGGGGACTGGGGCCCCTAT. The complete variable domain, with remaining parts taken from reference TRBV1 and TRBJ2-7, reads VTLLEQNPRWRLVPRGQAVNLRCILKNSQYPWMSWYQQDLQKQLQWLFTLRSPGDKEVKSLPGADYLATRVTDTELRLQVANMSQGRTLYCTCSGDWGPYEQYFGPGTRLTVL.

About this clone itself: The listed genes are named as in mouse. The part of the CDR3 DNA that was read is TGTGCCAGCAGCGCTCAGGGGGCCCAAAAC. Protein: CASSAQGAQN. In full, the CDR3 reads CASSAQGAQNTLYF. The gene calls are TRBV13-1 and TRBJ2-4; the match to TRBD1 covers 8 bases. The CDR3 end is not reached by the read, which stops 4 residues before it; the germline J gene fills it in. The trim removed 5 bases at V and 3 bases at J, leaving 5 bases unmatched. This CDR3 has 14 residues. Germline V lookup: CDR1 NSHNY, CDR2 SYGAGN.

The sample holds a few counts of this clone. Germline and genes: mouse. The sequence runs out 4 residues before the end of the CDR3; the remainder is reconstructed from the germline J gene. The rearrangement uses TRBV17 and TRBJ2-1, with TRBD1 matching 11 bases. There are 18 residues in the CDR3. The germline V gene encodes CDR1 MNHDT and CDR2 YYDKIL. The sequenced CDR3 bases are TGTGCTAGCAGTAGAGATCCACGGACAGGGGGCGCGCGGGCT. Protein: CASSRDPRTGGARA. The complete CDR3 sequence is CASSRDPRTGGARAEQFF. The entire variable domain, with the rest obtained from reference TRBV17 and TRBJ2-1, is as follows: DTTVKQNPRYKLARVGKPVNLICSQTMNHDTMYWYQKKPNQAPKLLLFYYDKILNREADTFEKFQSSRPNNSFCSLYIGSAGLEYSAMYLCASSRDPRTGGARAEQFFGPGTRLTVL.

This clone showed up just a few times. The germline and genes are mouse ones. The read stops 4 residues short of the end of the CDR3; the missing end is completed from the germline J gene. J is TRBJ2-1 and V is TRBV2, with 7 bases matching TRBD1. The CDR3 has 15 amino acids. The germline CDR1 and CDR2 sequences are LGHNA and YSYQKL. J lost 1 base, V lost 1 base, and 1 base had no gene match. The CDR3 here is CASSQGRGNYAEQFF. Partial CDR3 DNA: TGTGCCAGCAGCCAAGGCAGGGGGAACTATGCT.

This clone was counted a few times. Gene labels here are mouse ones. CDR3 protein: CASSGETGGVAETLYF. The sequenced CDR3 bases are TGTGCCAGCAGTGGGGAGACTGGGGGGGTTGCAGAA. The chain recombines TRBV13-1 with TRBJ2-3; 11 bases line up with TRBD2. The DNA ends 4 residues before the CDR3 does, and the rest of the CDR3 is filled in from the germline J gene. The V segment lost 3 bases and the J segment 2 bases; nucleotides outside the gene matches: 5. The CDR3 contains 16 residues. Germline CDR1 NSHNY, CDR2 SYGAGN.

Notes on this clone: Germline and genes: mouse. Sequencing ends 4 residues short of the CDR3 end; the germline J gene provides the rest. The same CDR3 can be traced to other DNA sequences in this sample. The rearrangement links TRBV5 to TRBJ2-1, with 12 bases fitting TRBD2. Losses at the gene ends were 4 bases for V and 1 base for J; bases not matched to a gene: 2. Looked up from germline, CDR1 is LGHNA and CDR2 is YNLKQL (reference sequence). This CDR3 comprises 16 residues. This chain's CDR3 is CASSLGTGGNYAEQFF. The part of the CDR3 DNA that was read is TGTGCCAGCAGCCTAGGGACTGGGGGGAACTATGCT.

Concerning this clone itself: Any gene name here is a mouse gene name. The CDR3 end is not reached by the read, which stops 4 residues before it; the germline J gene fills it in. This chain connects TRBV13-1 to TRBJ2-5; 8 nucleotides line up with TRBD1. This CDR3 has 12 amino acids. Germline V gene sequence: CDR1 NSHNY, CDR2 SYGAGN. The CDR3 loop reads CASRGTGDTQYF. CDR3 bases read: TGTGCCAGCAGGGGGACAGGAGAC.

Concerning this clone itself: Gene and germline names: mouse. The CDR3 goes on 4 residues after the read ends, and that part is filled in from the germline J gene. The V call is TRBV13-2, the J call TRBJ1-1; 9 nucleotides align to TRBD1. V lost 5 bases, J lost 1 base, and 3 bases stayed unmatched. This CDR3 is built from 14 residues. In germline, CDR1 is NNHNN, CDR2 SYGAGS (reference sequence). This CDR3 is CASGYRGLNTEVFF. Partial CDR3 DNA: TGTGCCAGCGGCTACAGGGGGCTGAACACA.